The sequence of this TCR beta chain was determined in a study of graft-versus-host responses after intestinal transplantation. The repertoire was sequenced with immunoSEQ multiplex PCR; TCRdb's copy has only in-frame clones and lacks some. The table lists around 97,000 clones, just over 90% of them singletons. On this clone itself: Its antigen remains unknown.

This TCR derives from a human donor who received an intestinal transplant. The source material was unstimulated CD8+ T cells sorted from spleen or lymph node cells, sampled before intestinal transplant.

The CDR3 DNA sequence: TGTGCCAGCAGTTTATTTGACATCAACACCGGGGAGCTGTTTTTT. Amino acid sequence: CASSLFDINTGELFF. The chain couples TRBV28 to TRBJ2-2; D is uncertain. This CDR3 spans 15 amino acids. The germline CDR1 and CDR2 sequences are MDHEN and SYDVKM. V dropped 1 base and J dropped 2 bases, with 8 bases sitting between them.